These 20 T cell receptor beta chains came from one sample sequenced in a study of Graves' ophthalmopathy and Graves' hyperthyroidism. RNA transcripts provided the template for amplifying TCR beta CDR3 regions. Following a first-round RT-PCR that used HTBI primers, a second-round multiplex PCR was carried out. TCRdb passed the multiplex PCR reads through MiXCR, listing each CDR3 protein once. The sample yields around 470,000 distinct CDR3 sequences, around 14% seen once. The sequenced sample consisted of blood. These receptors all stem from a woman aged 30 to 39 with Graves' ophthalmopathy.

The chain recombines TRBV6-1 with TRBJ1-2, with 9 bases aligning to TRBD1. There are 13 residues in the CDR3. J gave up 3 bases and V 10 bases, and 6 bases lay outside the gene matches. Germline assignment: CDR1 MNHNS and CDR2 SASEGT. CDR3 sequence: CATTTGGDYGYTF. For the CDR3, the DNA is TGTGCCACCACTACAGGGGGCGACTATGGCTACACCTTC.

This chain uses TRBV12-3 or TRBV12-4 with TRBJ2-7, with 7 bases lining up with TRBD1. V was clipped by 6 bases and J by 0 bases; unmatched bases: 8. The CDR3 length is 15 residues. CDR3 residues: CASSKRGRFSYEQYF. The CDR3 DNA reads as TGTGCCAGCAGCAAGAGGGGGCGGTTCTCCTACGAGCAGTACTTC.

Comment on this clonotype: In this CDR3 the conserved last residue, phenylalanine or tryptophan, is missing, so a read error is likely. This rearrangement joins TRBV4-1 to TRBJ1-2, with 7 bases fitting TRBD1. CDR3 length equals 15 residues. Germline trimming cut 6 bases from V and 2 bases from J; bases unmatched to any gene: 9. Germline CDR1 reads MGHRA; CDR2 reads YSYEKL. CDR3 residues: CASRYRDSGNYGYTV. CDR3 nucleotide sequence: TGCGCCAGCAGATACCGGGACAGTGGGAACTATGGCTACACCGTC.

This clonotype was recorded many times. CDR3 in amino acids: CSAPWTSGPSATQYF. As DNA, the CDR3 is TGCAGCGCACCTTGGACAAGCGGTCCAAGTGCAACCCAGTACTTC. The chain combines TRBV29-1 with TRBJ2-5; D may match TRBD1 or TRBD2 (5 bases each). CDR1 SQVTM and CDR2 ANQGSEA come from the germline V gene. With 7 bases removed from V and 8 bases from J, the gap between germline ends came to 26 bases. The CDR3 has 15 amino acids.

The table lists this clonotype with many counts. V gene TRBV12-5 combines with J gene TRBJ2-2, with 9 bases that match TRBD2. The CDR3 loop spans 13 amino acids. The V and J ends lost 7 bases and 6 bases, in that order; junction bases with no gene match: 3. In germline, CDR1 is LGHNT, CDR2 FRNRAP. The CDR3 region has the DNA TGTGCTAGTGATCGCGGGGGGGCCGGGGAGCTGTTTTTT. Translated: CASDRGGAGELFF.

Comments on this clonotype: A much larger clone is a single base away; this may be a read error. This chain joins TRBV28 and TRBJ2-5; the D gene is possibly TRBD1 (6 bases). Per the germline V gene, CDR1 is MDHEN and CDR2 is SYDVKM. The CDR3 spans 15 residues. In DNA form, the CDR3 reads TGTGCCATCAGTTTACGGTCCAGGGGACAAGAGACCCAGTACTTC. Protein: CAISLRSRGQETQYF.

The V call is TRBV30, the J call TRBJ1-5; 7 bases are a match to TRBD1. The CDR3 has 13 residues. With 0 bases clipped from V and 9 bases from J, the junction kept 5 bases outside the gene matches. CDR1 and CDR2 from the germline V gene are GTSNPN and SVGIG (reference sequence). CDR3 protein: CAWSVDRDRPQHF. In nucleotides, the CDR3 is TGTGCCTGGAGTGTAGACAGGGATCGGCCCCAGCATTTT.

This clonotype appeared many times. The chain has TRBV28 and TRBJ1-2; D call uncertain. The V end was cut by 6 bases, the J end by 2 bases, with 7 bases between. The CDR3 runs to 12 residues. From germline, CDR1 is MDHEN and CDR2 SYDVKM. The CDR3 loop is CASSLVNYGYTF. CDR3 DNA sequence: TGTGCCAGCAGCCTGGTAAACTATGGCTACACCTTC.

This clonotype was recorded many times. The rearrangement links TRBV6-1 to TRBJ2-2; D is uncertain. CDR3 size: 14 residues. The germline gives CDR1 MNHNS, CDR2 SASEGT. V was trimmed by 1 base and J by 6 bases, leaving 9 bases between them. DNA of the CDR3: TGTGCCAGCAGTGAAGTCGGCGGCCCCGGGGAGCTGTTTTTT. Residues: CASSEVGGPGELFF.

This clonotype was seen only a few times. V usage is TRBV5-1 and J usage is TRBJ2-2; a possible D gene is TRBD2 (5 bases). Germline V gene sequence: CDR1 SGHRS, CDR2 YFSETQ. V dropped 4 bases and J dropped 9 bases, with 16 bases sitting between them. This CDR3 comprises 14 residues. In DNA form, the CDR3 reads TGCGCCAGCAGCCCGGGATCTGTTGGGCGGGAGCTGTTTTTT. Amino acids: CASSPGSVGRELFF.

About this clonotype itself: Since a much larger clone is just one base distant, this may be a read error. Here the CDR3 omits its conserved ending phenylalanine or tryptophan, so a read error is the likely source. This sequence joins TRBV6-9 and TRBJ1-5; D gene ambiguous. Between the trimmed V and J ends, which lost 8 bases and 7 bases, there was a span of 12 bases. CDR3 length equals 12 residues. Germline CDR1 reads MNHGY; CDR2 reads SVAAGI. The CDR3 loop reads CASPTARQPQHY. DNA of the CDR3: TGTGCCAGCCCGACCGCTCGGCAGCCCCAGCATTAT.

This clonotype was counted at least ten times. The J gene is TRBJ1-5, the V gene TRBV28; D gene unclear. The CDR3 runs to 14 residues. CDR1 MDHEN and CDR2 SYDVKM come from the germline V gene. V dropped 5 bases and J dropped 2 bases, with 10 bases sitting between them. CDR3 loop: CASSPRMGNQPQHF. CDR3 sequence (DNA): TGTGCCAGCAGTCCTCGGATGGGCAATCAGCCCCAGCATTTT.

This clonotype was detected ten times or more. This chain joins TRBV28 and TRBJ2-7; no reliable D call. From germline, CDR1 is MDHEN and CDR2 SYDVKM. The CDR3 contains 12 residues. The V end was cut by 4 bases, the J end by 6 bases, with 10 bases between. DNA of the CDR3: TGTGCCAGCAGTTACCCGGTGGGCGAGCAGTACTTC. Encoded protein: CASSYPVGEQYF.

This clonotype was detected ten times or more. This chain uses TRBV6-1 with TRBJ1-1; D not certain. The CDR3 has 14 residues. Germline CDR1 MNHNS, CDR2 SASEGT. V was pared by 2 bases and J by 6 bases, with 13 bases between. CDR3 in DNA: TGTGCCAGCAGTGAAAACGGAGAGTTCGCTGAAGCTTTCTTT. Translating gives CASSENGEFAEAFF.

About this clonotype itself: A much bigger clone sits one base away, suggesting this may be a read error. The chain joins TRBV6-1 to TRBJ1-1, with D unclear. The CDR3 spans 14 residues. Germline V gene data show CDR1 as MNHNS and CDR2 as SASEGT. CDR3 coding DNA: TGTGCCAGCAGTAGCTGGGAGAAGAACACTAAAGCTTTCTTT. Amino acids: CASSSWEKNTKAFF.

This clonotype was counted ten times or more. The J gene is TRBJ1-1, the V gene TRBV3-1; no definite D call. Germline V CDR1 and CDR2: LGHDT, YNNKEL (reference sequence). V lost 1 base and J 3 bases, leaving 9 bases between the germline ends. There are 14 residues in the CDR3. DNA of the CDR3: TGTGCCAGCAGCCAAGTCGGCGGGGACACTGAAGCTTTCTTT. Translated, it gives CASSQVGGDTEAFF.

This clonotype was picked up many times. The chain combines TRBV12-3 or TRBV12-4 with TRBJ1-5; D gene unclear. Deletions cut 5 bases from V and 6 bases from J, with 11 bases between. This CDR3 spans 13 amino acids. The DNA for the CDR3 is TGTGCCAGCAGTCCGGACCAGTCTCAGCCCCAGCATTTT. Translating gives CASSPDQSQPQHF.

This clonotype was seen many times. The chain has TRBV2 and TRBJ2-5, with 8 bases aligning to TRBD1. There are 13 residues in the CDR3. Germline CDR1 reads SNHLY; CDR2 reads FYNNEI. V lost 5 bases and J lost 5; bases outside the gene matches: 4. In nucleotides, the CDR3 is TGTGCCAGCAGTTCGGACAGGGTGGAGACCCAGTACTTC. It codes for CASSSDRVETQYF.

This clonotype was found many times. The chain joins TRBV5-1 to TRBJ1-1; TRBD1 might be the D (6 bases). This CDR3 comprises 14 residues. V was trimmed by 3 bases and J by 3 bases, leaving 12 bases between them. CDR1 is SGHRS, CDR2 YFSETQ, per germline. DNA of the CDR3: TGCGCCAGCAGCTCGGGACAACCATACACTGAAGCTTTCTTT. Protein: CASSSGQPYTEAFF.

The chain is built from TRBV15 and TRBJ1-5; D is uncertain. CDR1 and CDR2 from the germline V gene are LNHNV and YYDKDF (reference sequence). This CDR3 spans 12 amino acids. The V end lost 8 bases, the J end lost 0 bases, and 5 bases lay between the germline ends. The CDR3 is CATGYSNQPQHF. CDR3 nucleotides: TGTGCCACCGGGTATAGCAATCAGCCCCAGCATTTT.